Below, 23 T cell receptor beta chains from the same sample are listed, as sequenced in a study of T cell responses to AZD1222 COVID-19 vaccine. Assay: immunoSEQ multiplex PCR; the TCRdb copy retains only in-frame clones and omits some. The sample consists of about 120,000 clones, 88% of them appearing once. The input for sequencing was peripheral blood, taken 28 days after the second AZD1222 dose. Receptors were obtained from an adult who received the AZD1222 COVID-19 vaccine.

In this sample, this clone turned up once. The chain couples TRBV15 to TRBJ1-1; D is undetermined. Germline V gene sequence: CDR1 LNHNV, CDR2 YYDKDF (reference sequence). Trimming removed 2 bases from V and 2 bases from J, with 6 bases in between. The CDR3 sequence is 13 residues long. The CDR3 region has the DNA TGTGCCACCAGCAGATGGGAAAACACTGAAGCTTTCTTT. This gives the protein CATSRWENTEAFF.

The chain uses TRBV6-6 and TRBJ1-6, with D unclear. Germline CDR1 is MNHNY and CDR2 is SVGAGI (reference sequence). The CDR3 has 17 amino acids. V was shortened by 5 bases and J by 7 bases, with 21 bases between the two germline ends. CDR3 coding DNA: TGTGCCAGCAGTCCTCCGACATGGGCCGGGGTAAATTCACCCCTCCACTTT. Its translation is CASSPPTWAGVNSPLHF.

V and J are TRBV7-6 and TRBJ2-2; D might be TRBD1 (6 bases). Germline V CDR1 and CDR2: SGHVS, FNYEAQ. V was shortened by 0 bases and J by 4 bases, with 15 bases between the two germline ends. The CDR3 sequence is 17 residues long. The CDR3 reads CASSLALRGKSTGELFF. The CDR3 bases are TGTGCCAGCAGCTTAGCGCTCAGGGGAAAATCCACCGGGGAGCTGTTTTTT.

V is TRBV19 and J is TRBJ2-5; TRBD1 matches at 7 bases. From germline, CDR1 is LNHDA and CDR2 SQIVND (reference sequence). CDR3 size: 18 residues. Losses at the gene ends were 7 bases for V and 5 bases for J; bases not matched to a gene: 22. CDR3 region: CASTPTAQGSILRETQYF. CDR3 bases: TGTGCCAGTACCCCAACTGCACAGGGGTCGATTTTGAGGGAGACCCAGTACTTC.

The chain carries TRBV5-5 and TRBJ2-1; 10 bases align to TRBD2. CDR3 length: 16 amino acids. The V and J ends lost 0 bases and 2 bases, in that order; junction bases with no gene match: 2. The germline V gene encodes CDR1 SGHKS and CDR2 YYEKEE (reference sequence). The CDR3: CASSLATSGAYNEQFF. The CDR3 DNA reads as TGTGCCAGCAGCTTGGCCACTAGCGGGGCCTACAATGAGCAGTTCTTC.

CDR3 residues: CASSQDWEQPQHF. In DNA form, the CDR3 reads TGCGCCAGCAGCCAAGATTGGGAACAGCCCCAGCATTTT. This chain links TRBV4-1 with TRBJ1-5; D gene unclear. The V gene's germline CDR1 is MGHRA and CDR2 YSYEKL. The CDR3 totals 13 residues. V gave up 0 bases and J gave up 7 bases, with 7 bases separating them.

The rearrangement joins TRBV30 to TRBJ1-2, with D tentatively TRBD1 (5 bases). V lost 4 bases, J lost 10 bases, and 22 bases lay in between. The CDR3 has 14 residues. Germline CDR1 and CDR2: GTSNPN and SVGIG (reference sequence). The CDR3 sequence is CAWTGWGGTDFYTF. The CDR3 nucleotides are TGTGCCTGGACCGGATGGGGAGGGACCGACTTCTACACCTTC. The full variable domain, with the rest looked up from reference TRBV30 and TRBJ1-2, is SQTIHQWPATLVQPVGSPLSLECTVEGTSNPNLYWYRQAAGRGLQLLFYSVGIGQISSEVPQNLSASRPQDRQFILSSKKLLLSDSGFYLCAWTGWGGTDFYTFGSGTRLTVV.

This sequence joins TRBV30 and TRBJ2-2; no firm D call. V was trimmed by 1 base and J by 8 bases, leaving 8 bases between them. Looked up from germline, CDR1 is GTSNPN and CDR2 is SVGIG (reference sequence). The CDR3 is made up of 12 amino acids. The CDR3: CAWSGGTGELFF. The CDR3 nucleotides read TGTGCCTGGAGTGGTGGAACAGGGGAGCTGTTTTTT.

The chain recombines TRBV6-5 with TRBJ2-1, with D possibly matching TRBD2 (6 bases). This CDR3 has 15 amino acids. The germline gives CDR1 MNHEY, CDR2 SVGAGI. The germline V and J ends were trimmed by 4 bases and 3 bases, with 13 bases remaining between them. The CDR3: CASSSRGTNYNEQFF. The CDR3 DNA reads TGTGCCAGCAGTTCCCGGGGGACCAACTACAATGAGCAGTTCTTC.

V usage is TRBV7-9 and J usage is TRBJ1-5; 8 nucleotides align to TRBD1. The trim removed 5 bases at V and 3 bases at J, leaving 6 bases unmatched. Per germline, CDR1 SEHNR and CDR2 FQNEAQ (reference sequence). The CDR3 runs 15 residues. The CDR3 nucleotides are TGTGCCAGCAGCAAAACGGGACAGGTCAATCAGCCCCAGCATTTT. Translation gives CASSKTGQVNQPQHF.

Comment on this clone: The DNA is left out, because the CDR3 cannot be placed on it with certainty; the CDR3 is given as TCRdb lists it. The chain has TRBV6-5 and TRBJ2-1; no DNA check was done on the table's D call, TRBD2. The germline CDR1 and CDR2 sequences are MNHEY and SVGAGI. The CDR3 is 14 residues long, counting both termini. The CDR3 here is CASSTSDHPGGQFF.

This chain joins TRBV4-2 and TRBJ2-7; tentatively, D is TRBD1 (6 bases). CDR1 is LGHNA and CDR2 is YNFKEQ in the germline V gene. The CDR3 is 14 amino acids. Trimming took 0 bases from V and 2 from J, leaving 8 bases between them. The CDR3 loop is CASSQERGTYEQYF. Here the CDR3 DNA reads TGTGCCAGCAGCCAAGAAAGGGGGACCTACGAGCAGTACTTC.

CDR3 nucleotides: TGTGCCAGCAGTTTGAATCCCGAGGGTGGCGAGCAGTACTTC. The encoded protein is CASSLNPEGGEQYF. The V gene is TRBV28, the J gene TRBJ2-7, with a weak D call TRBD2 (5 bases). The V end lost 3 bases, the J end lost 6 bases, and 15 bases lay between the germline ends. This CDR3 has 14 residues. Germline V CDR1 and CDR2: MDHEN, SYDVKM.

This chain connects TRBV5-5 to TRBJ1-4; D remains unclear. This CDR3 comprises 15 residues. Looked up from germline, CDR1 is SGHKS and CDR2 is YYEKEE (reference sequence). V was shortened by 3 bases and J by 0 bases, with 9 bases between the two germline ends. CDR3 nucleotide sequence: TGTGCCAGCAGCTCATCTGTAGCAACTAATGAAAAACTGTTTTTT. Protein: CASSSSVATNEKLFF.

This chain connects TRBV28 to TRBJ1-1, with TRBD1 as a possible D gene (5 bases). The length of the CDR3 is 12 residues. CDR1 and CDR2 (germline): MDHEN, SYDVKM. With 6 bases removed from V and 5 bases from J, the gap between germline ends came to 10 bases. CDR3 DNA sequence: TGTGCCAGCAGCCGGGGGTTTACTGAAGCTTTCTTT. It codes for CASSRGFTEAFF.

The chain has TRBV2 and TRBJ1-5; the match to TRBD1 covers 8 bases. After removal of 4 bases from V and 7 bases from J, the junction contained 9 bases not matched to a gene. This CDR3 spans 15 amino acids. Per the germline V gene, CDR1 is SNHLY and CDR2 is FYNNEI. The CDR3 is CASSGRNRGFQPQHF. The DNA for the CDR3 is TGTGCCAGCAGTGGACGGAACAGGGGGTTCCAGCCCCAGCATTTT.

The V gene is TRBV7-9, the J gene TRBJ2-1; D remains ambiguous. The germline V gene encodes CDR1 SEHNR and CDR2 FQNEAQ (reference sequence). The CDR3 consists of 14 residues. Trimming took off 4 bases at V and 5 bases at J, with 12 bases between the two ends. In nucleotides, the CDR3 is TGTGCCAGCAGCTATTGGGCCAGCAACAATGAGCAGTTCTTC. Its translation is CASSYWASNNEQFF.

The CDR3, as DNA: TGTGCCAGCAGCTTAGGAGACAGCCCATCCATGGCCGGGGAGCTGTTTTTT. Amino acid sequence: CASSLGDSPSMAGELFF. V is TRBV7-9 and J is TRBJ2-2; perhaps TRBD1 as D (5 bases). In germline, CDR1 is SEHNR, CDR2 FQNEAQ (reference sequence). CDR3 length: 17 residues. The V end lost 1 base, the J end lost 6 bases, and 18 bases lay between the germline ends.

The J gene is TRBJ2-1, the V gene TRBV9; D not certain. This CDR3 comprises 14 residues. Germline assignment: CDR1 SGDLS and CDR2 YYNGEE. V gave up 2 bases and J gave up 3 bases, with 9 bases separating them. The CDR3: CASSVADGYNEQFF. For the CDR3, the DNA is TGTGCCAGCAGCGTTGCGGACGGCTACAATGAGCAGTTCTTC.

The rearrangement uses TRBV28 and TRBJ1-3, with D unresolved. CDR1 and CDR2 from the germline V gene are MDHEN and SYDVKM. The CDR3 has 12 residues. The ends were cut back, 8 bases at V and 7 bases at J, with 12 bases in the middle. CDR3 sequence reads: CASAIVGNTIYF. DNA of the CDR3: TGTGCCAGCGCCATCGTGGGCAACACCATATATTTT.

This chain uses TRBV30 with TRBJ2-7; D might be TRBD2 (5 bases). This CDR3 has 14 residues. Germline V CDR1 and CDR2: GTSNPN, SVGIG (reference sequence). The germline V and J ends were trimmed by 4 bases and 2 bases, with 15 bases remaining between them. This CDR3 is CAWTSGIGPYEQYF. CDR3 nucleotides: TGTGCCTGGACCTCCGGGATAGGACCCTACGAGCAGTACTTC.

The gene calls are TRBV7-2 and TRBJ2-1; TRBD2 is a possible D gene (5 bases). Germline CDR1 and CDR2: SGHTA and FQGNSA. V was pared by 2 bases and J by 6 bases, with 14 bases between. The CDR3 has 15 residues. The CDR3 DNA reads TGTGCCAGCAGCTTAAGTCCTAGCTCTGGCAATGAGCAGTTCTTC. Protein product: CASSLSPSSGNEQFF.

The J gene is TRBJ1-1, the V gene TRBV2; a weak D match, TRBD1 (5 bases). CDR1 SNHLY and CDR2 FYNNEI come from the germline V gene. The CDR3 loop spans 17 amino acids. V shed 1 base and J shed 5 bases, with 20 bases lying between them. Here the CDR3 reads CASSEGGVVGRRTEAFF. DNA for the CDR3: TGTGCCAGCAGTGAAGGTGGGGTTGTGGGACGACGGACTGAAGCTTTCTTT.